These T cell receptor beta chains were read from a single sample in a study of blood T cell repertoires in COVID-19. The data were produced by immunoSEQ multiplex PCR, yet TCRdb's version contains in-frame clones alone and is incomplete. The sample carries some 200,000 clones, around 80% recorded once. Sequenced: peripheral blood. The origin of the receptors is a woman aged 25 to 39 with COVID-19, enrolled during active disease. Each CDR3 is given with its conserved first and last residue.

J gene	V gene	CDR3 protein
TRBJ1-1	TRBV30	CAWSRRGTNTEAFF
TRBJ2-7	TRBV7-6	CASSFGTSGGPGSYEQYF
TRBJ2-1	TRBV6-2/TRBV6-3	CASSSSDREVGEQFF
TRBJ1-6	TRBV7-9	CASSPPGGLGGFNSPLHF
TRBJ1-1	TRBV19	CASSSGQGQGRGRTEAFF
TRBJ1-2	TRBV12-3/TRBV12-4	CASSSGVVGYTF
TRBJ2-7	TRBV5-1	CASSLRVGGESEQYF
TRBJ2-6	TRBV3-1/TRBV3-2	CASSPLANVLTF
TRBJ2-1	TRBV6-1	CASSELRSGEQFF
TRBJ2-2	TRBV24-1	CATSGGNTGELFF